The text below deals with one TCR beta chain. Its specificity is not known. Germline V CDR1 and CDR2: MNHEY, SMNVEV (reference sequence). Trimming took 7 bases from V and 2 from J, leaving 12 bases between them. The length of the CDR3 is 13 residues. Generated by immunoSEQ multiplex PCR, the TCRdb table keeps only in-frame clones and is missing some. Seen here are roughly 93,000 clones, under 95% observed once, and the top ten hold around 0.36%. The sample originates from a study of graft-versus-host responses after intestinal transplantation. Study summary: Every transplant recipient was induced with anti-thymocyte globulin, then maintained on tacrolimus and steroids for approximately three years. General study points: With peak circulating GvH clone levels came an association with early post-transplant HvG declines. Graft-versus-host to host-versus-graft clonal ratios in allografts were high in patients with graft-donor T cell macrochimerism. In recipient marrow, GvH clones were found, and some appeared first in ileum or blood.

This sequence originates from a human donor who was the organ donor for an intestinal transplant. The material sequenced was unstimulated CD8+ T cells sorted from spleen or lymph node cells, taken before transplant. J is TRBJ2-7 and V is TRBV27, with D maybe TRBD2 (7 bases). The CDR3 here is CASTAGAPYEQYF. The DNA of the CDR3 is TGTGCCAGCACTGCGGGGGCCCCCTACGAGCAGTACTTC.